The 15 T cell receptor beta chains below all came from one sample that was sequenced in a study of cytomegalovirus exposure and HLA in healthy donors. The primer mix had 60 Vbeta and 13 Jbeta primers. Sequenced by immunoSEQ multiplex PCR; TCRdb stores in-frame clones only, minus some. Of about 110,000 clones listed, 67% are singletons. The sample taken for sequencing was PBMCs. These receptors all stem from a man aged 18-30 years in good health and CMV-seropositive.

This chain uses TRBV2 with TRBJ2-7; 11 positions match TRBD2. Germline values: CDR1 SNHLY, CDR2 FYNNEI. V dropped 6 bases and J dropped 3; count of bases not matched to a gene: 7. CDR3 length: 15 residues. CDR3 loop: CASRVPGTSGYEQYF. DNA for the CDR3: TGTGCCAGCAGGGTTCCCGGGACTAGCGGCTACGAGCAGTACTTC.

The chain carries TRBV10-2 and TRBJ1-5; D gene ambiguous. Germline CDR1 WSHSY, CDR2 SAAADI. V dropped 0 bases and J dropped 6 bases, with 9 bases sitting between them. The CDR3 is 14 residues long. The CDR3 loop reads CASSESGGFQPQHF. The CDR3 DNA sequence: TGCGCCAGCAGTGAGTCGGGAGGCTTTCAGCCCCAGCATTTT.

Comment on this clone: Other DNA sequences in the sample encode the same CDR3. The chain couples TRBV5-6 to TRBJ2-7; D gene ambiguous. Germline V gene lookup returns CDR1 SGHDT and CDR2 YYEEEE. The CDR3 contains 13 residues. Trimming took 0 bases from V and 2 from J, leaving 6 bases between them. The CDR3 nucleotides read TGTGCCAGCAGCTTGGGACGGGCCTACGAGCAGTACTTC. Translation: CASSLGRAYEQYF.

The gene calls are TRBV15 and TRBJ1-6; D gene unclear. Germline assignment: CDR1 LNHNV and CDR2 YYDKDF (reference sequence). Trimming shortened V by 0 bases and J by 15 bases, and 12 bases separated the two germline ends. This CDR3 region has 13 residues. CDR3 in amino acids: CATSRDASVLLHF. The CDR3 DNA sequence: TGTGCCACCAGCAGAGACGCGTCGGTTCTCCTCCACTTT.

The CDR3 sequence is CASSTYRGRGYGYTF. The CDR3 nucleotides read TGTGCCAGCAGCACCTACAGGGGGCGAGGCTATGGCTACACCTTC. The chain recombines TRBV7-2 with TRBJ1-2; 9 bases map to TRBD1. Germline-derived CDR1 and CDR2 are SGHTA and FQGNSA. The CDR3 is 15 residues long. The junction had 8 bases not matched to a gene; V was cut back by 5 bases and J by 4 bases.

This chain links TRBV29-1 with TRBJ2-2; weak D call: TRBD2 (7 bases). Germline CDR1 SQVTM, CDR2 ANQGSEA. CDR3 length: 14 amino acids. Trimming shortened V by 5 bases and J by 2 bases, and 12 bases separated the two germline ends. The CDR3 nucleotides are TGCAGCGTTCCGGGGGGCAGCAACACCGGGGAGCTGTTTTTT. It encodes CSVPGGSNTGELFF.

As to this clone: The junction departs from the called germline gene at one end, perhaps through a read error. This chain joins TRBV30 and TRBJ2-3, with 7 bases that match TRBD2. The V gene's germline CDR1 is GTSNPN and CDR2 SVGIG (reference sequence). The length of the CDR3 is 12 residues. In DNA, the CDR3 is TGTGCCTGGTCACAAGGGGAGGGCCTACGGGATTTT. It encodes CAWSQGEGLRDF.

CDR3 sequence: CASSYGQGQNEQFF. CDR3 sequence (DNA): TGTGCCAGCAGCTACGGACAGGGTCAGAATGAGCAGTTCTTC. The V and J genes are TRBV13 and TRBJ2-1; 8 nucleotides match TRBD1. CDR1 PRHDT and CDR2 FYEKMQ come from the germline V gene (reference sequence). This CDR3 has 14 amino acids. With 4 bases clipped from V and 7 bases from J, the junction kept 6 bases outside the gene matches.

The rearrangement uses TRBV5-1 and TRBJ2-5, with D unresolved. This CDR3 has 13 residues. Looked up from germline, CDR1 is SGHRS and CDR2 is YFSETQ. The germline V and J ends were trimmed by 0 bases and 3 bases, with 6 bases remaining between them. The CDR3 reads CASSLATKETQYF. In nucleotides, the CDR3 is TGCGCCAGCAGCTTGGCGACAAAAGAGACCCAGTACTTC. Drawing the rest from reference TRBV5-1 and TRBJ2-5, the complete variable domain is KAGVTQTPRYLIKTRGQQVTLSCSPISGHRSVSWYQQTPGQGLQFLFEYFSETQRNKGNFPGRFSGRQFSNSRSEMNVSTLELGDSALYLCASSLATKETQYFGPGTRLLVL.

The chain uses TRBV23-1 and TRBJ1-1; D may be TRBD1 (5 bases). TRBV23-1 is an open reading frame, and its role is uncertain. V lost 0 bases and J lost 1, with 12 bases in between. The CDR3 runs to 16 residues. CDR3: CASSQSVQGKNTEAFF. CDR3 sequence (DNA): TGCGCCAGCAGTCAATCAGTGCAGGGTAAGAACACTGAAGCTTTCTTT.

This clone appeared a few times. V gene TRBV2 combines with J gene TRBJ1-5; TRBD1 matches at 7 bases. CDR1 and CDR2 (germline): SNHLY, FYNNEI. The CDR3 covers 13 residues. Trimming removed 6 bases from V and 9 bases from J; junction bases left unmatched: 8. CDR3 in DNA: TGTGCCAGCAGGGACAGGACCCTCGGGCCCCAGCATTTT. It is translated as CASRDRTLGPQHF.

The V gene is TRBV15, the J gene TRBJ2-7; TRBD2 is a possible D gene (6 bases). This CDR3 has 15 amino acids. Germline V gene lookup returns CDR1 LNHNV and CDR2 YYDKDF (reference sequence). V was cut by 4 bases and J by 2 bases, with 15 bases left in between. CDR3 protein: CATSMGDSSTYEQYF. The CDR3 DNA reads as TGTGCCACCAGCATGGGGGACTCCTCCACCTACGAGCAGTACTTC. Filled out from reference TRBV15 and TRBJ2-7, the complete variable domain reads DAMVIQNPRYQVTQFGKPVTLSCSQTLNHNVMYWYQQKSSQAPKLLFHYYDKDFNNEADTPDNFQSRRPNTSFCFLDIRSPGLGDTAMYLCATSMGDSSTYEQYFGPGTRLTVT.

This chain uses TRBV11-2 with TRBJ2-1; 7 positions agree with TRBD1. The V segment lost 1 base and the J segment 11 bases; nucleotides outside the gene matches: 11. Germline V lookup: CDR1 SGHAT, CDR2 FQNNGV. There are 15 residues in the CDR3. The CDR3, as DNA: TGTGCCAGCAGCTTAGTGGGTATAGGGGGCTCGCAGCAGTTCTTC. The encoded protein is CASSLVGIGGSQQFF. The variable domain in full, completed from reference TRBV11-2 and TRBJ2-1, reads EAGVAQSPRYKIIEKRQSVAFWCNPISGHATLYWYQQILGQGPKLLIQFQNNGVVDDSQLPKDRFSAERLKGVDSTLKIQPAKLEDSAVYLCASSLVGIGGSQQFFGPGTRLTVL.

J is TRBJ2-7 and V is TRBV11-2; a possible D gene is TRBD2 (6 bases). Deletions cut 2 bases from V and 6 bases from J, with 23 bases between. Per germline, CDR1 SGHAT and CDR2 FQNNGV. CDR3 length equals 17 residues. CDR3 sequence reads: CASSLSRGSAPPGEQYV. The CDR3 region has the DNA TGTGCCAGCAGCTTAAGTCGGGGGTCCGCTCCCCCTGGCGAGCAGTACGTC.

The chain joins TRBV2 to TRBJ2-5, with 11 positions matching TRBD2. J gave up 6 bases and V 5 bases, and 8 bases lay outside the gene matches. This CDR3 has 15 residues. CDR1 is SNHLY, CDR2 FYNNEI, per germline. CDR3 in amino acids: CASSQLPSGGKTQYF. The CDR3 nucleotides read TGTGCCAGCAGTCAACTCCCTAGCGGGGGGAAGACCCAGTACTTC.